The 27 T cell receptor beta chains given below trace back to one sample, sequenced in a study of vaccination and CD4 T cells after COVID-19. Cultured CD4+ T cell DNA was sequenced using the Oncomine TCR Beta short-read assay. MiXCR, run by TCRdb on the PCR reads, gives a single entry per CDR3 protein. This table holds roughly 12,000 distinct CDR3 sequences, about 45% found once. Treatment indicated: approximately 10-day PBMC culture with coronavirus spike peptide pools or control peptides (ViraFEST assay). Their antigens are not known. The source material was CD4+ T cells from blood, cultured in vitro. These receptors were taken from a human donor who had recovered from COVID-19.

The chain links TRBV6-5 to TRBJ1-2; 7 nucleotides line up with TRBD1. Per germline, CDR1 MNHEY and CDR2 SVGAGI. This CDR3 is built from 15 residues. With V trimmed by 4 bases and J by 9 bases, 14 bases remained unmatched. This CDR3 reads CASSSLDRVIKSYTF. The DNA of the CDR3 is TGTGCCAGCAGTTCACTAGACAGGGTGATTAAAAGCTACACCTTC.

The V call is TRBV5-4, the J call TRBJ2-2, with D maybe TRBD2 (6 bases). Trimming pared 7 bases from V and 1 base from J, leaving 20 bases between. The CDR3 is made up of 17 amino acids. CDR1 and CDR2 (germline): SGHNT, YYREEE (reference sequence). The CDR3 region has the DNA TGTGCCAGCTCCCAAACTCGGACTACCTGGAACACCGGGGAGCTGTTTTTT. It translates to CASSQTRTTWNTGELFF. Full variable domain (outside the CDR3, taken from reference TRBV5-4 and TRBJ2-2): ETGVTQSPTHLIKTRGQQVTLRCSSQSGHNTVSWYQQALGQGPQFIFQYYREEENGRGNFPPRFSGLQFPNYSSELNVNALELDDSALYLCASSQTRTTWNTGELFFGEGSRLTVL.

This clonotype was seen just once. The chain joins TRBV10-1 to TRBJ2-7; D gene unclear. Germline V gene sequence: CDR1 WNHNN, CDR2 SYGVQD (reference sequence). V was cut by 5 bases and J by 3 bases, with 5 bases left in between. The CDR3 totals 11 residues. CDR3 bases: TGCGCCAGCAGTTCGCACTACGAGCAGTACTTC. It translates to CASSSHYEQYF.

The CDR3 nucleotides read TGTGCCAGCAGCTCCAAGCGGAGCACCGGGGAGCTGTTTTTT. Translated, it gives CASSSKRSTGELFF. This chain uses TRBV3-1 with TRBJ2-2; a weak D match, TRBD2 (5 bases). The germline V and J ends were trimmed by 5 bases and 4 bases, with 11 bases remaining between them. CDR3 size: 14 residues. Germline CDR1 and CDR2: LGHDT and YNNKEL (reference sequence).

This clonotype was seen a handful of times. This sequence joins TRBV6-1 and TRBJ2-7; TRBD1 matches at 7 bases. The CDR3 length is 14 residues. V was pared by 1 base and J by 0 bases, with 0 bases of the junction left unmatched. The germline CDR1 and CDR2 sequences are MNHNS and SASEGT. The CDR3 nucleotides are TGTGCCAGCAGTGAAGGGGACAGCTCCTACGAGCAGTACTTC. This translates into CASSEGDSSYEQYF.

This clonotype was counted a few times. This rearrangement joins TRBV20-1 to TRBJ1-3; no clear D gene. The CDR3 has 14 amino acids. CDR1 is DFQATT, CDR2 SNEGSKA, per germline (reference sequence). V lost 3 bases, J lost 0 bases, and 9 bases lay in between. CDR3: CSARDPSSGNTIYF. The CDR3 region has the DNA TGCAGTGCTAGGGACCCATCCTCTGGAAACACCATATATTTT.

CDR3 region: CASSLGQYQETQYF. The CDR3 nucleotides read TGCGCCAGCAGCTTGGGACAATACCAAGAGACCCAGTACTTC. The V call is TRBV5-1, the J call TRBJ2-5; D remains ambiguous. CDR1 is SGHRS and CDR2 is YFSETQ in the germline V gene. The length of the CDR3 is 14 residues. The V and J ends lost 0 bases and 0 bases respectively, with 6 bases between them. Full variable domain (remainder filled in from reference TRBV5-1 and TRBJ2-5): KAGVTQTPRYLIKTRGQQVTLSCSPISGHRSVSWYQQTPGQGLQFLFEYFSETQRNKGNFPGRFSGRQFSNSRSEMNVSTLELGDSALYLCASSLGQYQETQYFGPGTRLLVL.

V usage is TRBV7-9 and J usage is TRBJ2-7; D perhaps matches TRBD1 (5 bases). Germline V CDR1 and CDR2: SEHNR, FQNEAQ (reference sequence). This CDR3 spans 15 amino acids. Deletions cut 7 bases from V and 2 bases from J, with 18 bases between. The CDR3 DNA reads TGTGCCAGCACCTCGGACACCTCCGTACCCTACGAGCAGTACTTC. Translating gives CASTSDTSVPYEQYF.

As for this clonotype: The junction departs from germline at one end; a sequencing error may be responsible. The chain recombines TRBV5-3 with TRBJ2-3; D is uncertain. TRBV5-3 counts as an open reading frame of uncertain function. This CDR3 region has 14 residues. In nucleotides, the CDR3 is TGTGCCAGCAGCTTGGTCATGGAGCATGATACGCAGTATTTT. Its translation is CASSLVMEHDTQYF.

The sample holds one count of this clonotype. The genes are TRBV10-3 and TRBJ2-2; a possible D gene is TRBD2 (5 bases). Germline V CDR1 and CDR2: ENHRY, SYGVKD. The CDR3 length is 13 residues. V was trimmed by 2 bases and J by 6 bases, leaving 7 bases between them. The CDR3 region is CAISEARAGELFF. Here the CDR3 DNA reads TGTGCCATCAGTGAGGCGCGGGCCGGGGAGCTGTTTTTT.

The CDR3 DNA reads as TGTGCCAGCAGGGAATTAGCGGGACCCTACGAGCAGTACTTC. Its translation is CASRELAGPYEQYF. This chain connects TRBV12-3 or TRBV12-4 to TRBJ2-7; 8 bases are a match to TRBD2. V was clipped by 6 bases and J by 2 bases; unmatched bases: 6. The CDR3 extends over 14 amino acids.

The J gene is TRBJ1-2, the V gene TRBV6-2 or TRBV6-3; 8 bases match TRBD1. The CDR3 has 17 amino acids. Germline V gene data show CDR1 as MNHEY and CDR2 as SVGEGT. V gave up 5 bases and J gave up 0 bases; unmatched junction bases: 11. Written as DNA, the CDR3 is TGTGCCAGCAGTCCCGGACAGGGAGGGATTTCTAACTATGGCTACACCTTC. Translation: CASSPGQGGISNYGYTF.

The rearrangement links TRBV30 to TRBJ2-3, with D perhaps given as TRBD1 or TRBD2 (5 bases each). The V gene's germline CDR1 is GTSNPN and CDR2 SVGIG (reference sequence). Trimming pared 0 bases from V and 6 bases from J, leaving 13 bases between. The CDR3 spans 14 residues. The chain's CDR3 is CAWSVGAGSDTQYF. In DNA, the CDR3 is TGTGCCTGGAGTGTCGGGGCAGGGTCCGATACGCAGTATTTT.

Only a few counts were recorded for this clonotype. The CDR3 nucleotides are TGCGCCAGCAGCTCGGCGAGGGGACTAGCGGGAGGCACAGATACGCAGTATTTT. Its protein product is CASSSARGLAGGTDTQYF. This chain connects TRBV5-1 to TRBJ2-3; 14 bases map to TRBD2. Looked up from germline, CDR1 is SGHRS and CDR2 is YFSETQ. This CDR3 comprises 18 residues. Trimming at V came to 3 bases and at J to 1 base, leaving 7 bases not matched to a gene.

V gene TRBV6-2 or TRBV6-3 combines with J gene TRBJ2-3, with 7 bases that match TRBD2. Trimming removed 7 bases from V and 2 bases from J; junction bases left unmatched: 9. Germline loops: CDR1 MNHEY, CDR2 SVGEGT. The CDR3 is 15 residues long. CDR3 coding DNA: TGTGCCAGCACTGGTCCTAGCGGAGACACAGATACGCAGTATTTT. Translation gives CASTGPSGDTDTQYF.

In this sample, this clonotype turned up a few times. The rearrangement joins TRBV7-9 to TRBJ1-2; D perhaps matches TRBD1 (6 bases). The CDR3 totals 14 residues. V lost 4 bases to trimming and J lost 2 bases, with 11 bases between them. The germline gives CDR1 SEHNR, CDR2 FQNEAQ (reference sequence). The CDR3 loop reads CASSSGTRNYGYTF. The CDR3 DNA reads TGTGCCAGCAGCTCAGGGACACGCAACTATGGCTACACCTTC.

The gene calls are TRBV3-1 and TRBJ1-5, with D perhaps TRBD1 (6 bases). The CDR3 contains 15 residues. The germline CDR1 and CDR2 sequences are LGHDT and YNNKEL (reference sequence). The V and J ends lost 0 bases and 2 bases respectively, with 8 bases between them. The CDR3 loop is CASSQEAGGNQPQHF. The CDR3 nucleotides read TGTGCCAGCAGCCAAGAAGCAGGGGGCAATCAGCCCCAGCATTTT.

The genes are TRBV6-1 and TRBJ2-2; 11 nucleotides align to TRBD2. This CDR3 has 15 residues. Germline V lookup: CDR1 MNHNS, CDR2 SASEGT. The ends lost 9 bases at V and 1 base at J; junction bases unmatched: 4. This CDR3 reads CASSLAGGNTGELFF. CDR3 nucleotides: TGTGCCAGTTCTCTAGCGGGAGGGAACACCGGGGAGCTGTTTTTT.

The gene calls are TRBV15 and TRBJ2-3; 15 bases map to TRBD2. From germline, CDR1 is LNHNV and CDR2 YYDKDF (reference sequence). V lost 5 bases to trimming and J lost 5 bases; unmatched junction nucleotides: 8. There are 17 residues in the CDR3. The CDR3 here is CATSGSLGLAGGDTQYF. For the CDR3, the DNA is TGTGCCACCAGCGGCTCCCTGGGACTAGCGGGAGGAGATACGCAGTATTTT.

The V gene is TRBV24-1, the J gene TRBJ2-3; the D gene is possibly TRBD1 (6 bases). Between the trimmed V and J ends, which lost 7 bases and 2 bases, there was a span of 18 bases. The CDR3 runs to 16 residues. In germline, CDR1 is KGHDR, CDR2 SFDVKD. CDR3 residues: CATREAGQSTTDTQYF. The CDR3 nucleotides are TGTGCCACCAGAGAAGCCGGACAGAGCACCACAGATACGCAGTATTTT.

This clonotype is medium-sized (0.01 to 0.1%) by share. V gene TRBV2 combines with J gene TRBJ2-5; 7 nucleotides align to TRBD1. This CDR3 contains 14 residues. Germline V gene sequence: CDR1 SNHLY, CDR2 FYNNEI. Unmatched junction bases numbered 6, after V lost 1 base and J lost 7 bases. The CDR3 is CASSEGDRVGTQYF. In DNA form, the CDR3 reads TGTGCCAGCAGTGAAGGAGACAGGGTCGGGACCCAGTACTTC.

This chain joins TRBV6-1 and TRBJ2-1; D might be TRBD2 (5 bases). The CDR3 contains 12 residues. Germline assignment: CDR1 MNHNS and CDR2 SASEGT. V was pared by 3 bases and J by 15 bases, with 15 bases between. CDR3 DNA: TGTGCCAGCAGTGATTATGAGGGAGTTTCGTTCTTC. It translates to CASSDYEGVSFF.

V gene TRBV7-9 combines with J gene TRBJ2-3; D uncertain. There are 12 residues in the CDR3. CDR1 is SEHNR and CDR2 is FQNEAQ in the germline V gene (reference sequence). V lost 0 bases and J lost 4, with 2 bases in between. CDR3 DNA: TGTGCCAGCAGCTTAGCCTCAGATACGCAGTATTTT. Translated: CASSLASDTQYF.

The V call is TRBV24-1, the J call TRBJ2-2, with 11 bases aligning to TRBD2. V was pared by 0 bases and J by 5 bases, with 7 bases of the junction left unmatched. The CDR3 is made up of 18 amino acids. Germline CDR1 and CDR2: KGHDR and SFDVKD. CDR3 in amino acids: CATSDLSLAGDRTGELFF. CDR3 sequence (DNA): TGTGCCACCAGTGATTTGTCACTAGCGGGAGACCGAACCGGGGAGCTGTTTTTT.

This sequence joins TRBV6-5 and TRBJ2-5; TRBD2 matches 13 bases. Germline CDR1 and CDR2: MNHEY and SVGAGI. CDR3 length: 17 amino acids. After removal of 4 bases from V and 4 bases from J, the junction contained 9 bases not matched to a gene. CDR3 amino acids: CASSSIPGLAGRETQYF. Written as DNA, the CDR3 is TGTGCCAGCAGTTCTATACCGGGACTAGCGGGGAGAGAGACCCAGTACTTC.

The chain combines TRBV11-2 with TRBJ2-5, with 7 nucleotides matching TRBD2. Germline V CDR1 and CDR2: SGHAT, FQNNGV. Losses at the gene ends were 0 bases for V and 4 bases for J; bases not matched to a gene: 23. CDR3 size: 21 residues. The CDR3 nucleotides are TGTGCCAGCAGCTTAGACCGCTTTGAATGGACTGTCCGCGGGAGTCCAGAGACCCAGTACTTC. Amino acids: CASSLDRFEWTVRGSPETQYF.

The V gene is TRBV28, the J gene TRBJ2-7; D not resolved. Germline V gene data show CDR1 as MDHEN and CDR2 as SYDVKM. V was clipped by 2 bases and J by 2 bases, with 7 bases between them. The CDR3 totals 13 residues. CDR3 region: CASSLEQTYEQYF. As DNA, the CDR3 is TGTGCCAGCAGTTTAGAGCAAACCTACGAGCAGTACTTC.